The 21 T cell receptor beta chains below come from one sample, sequenced in a study of control samples from healthy donors and cancer patients. Profiled with immunoSEQ multiplex PCR; TCRdb holds only in-frame clones, not every one. The sample consists of 350,000 to 450,000 clones, roughly 90% of them appearing once. The sample comprised PBMCs. Every receptor here comes from a man between 40 and 49 years old with head and neck cancer.

The chain is built from TRBV28 and TRBJ1-1; D is uncertain. V dropped 8 bases and J dropped 7 bases, with 23 bases sitting between them. Germline lookup yields CDR1 MDHEN and CDR2 SYDVKM. This CDR3 comprises 15 residues. The CDR3 DNA is TGTGCCAGCCACACCCCGAGCGCAGGAACCATTGAAGCTTTCTTT. Protein: CASHTPSAGTIEAFF.

This chain uses TRBV2 with TRBJ1-2; possible D gene TRBD1, 6 bases. The CDR3 has 12 amino acids. CDR1 and CDR2 (germline): SNHLY, FYNNEI. V shed 7 bases and J shed 3 bases, with 9 bases lying between them. The CDR3, as DNA: TGTGCCAGCAAGGGGGGAGACTATGGCTACACCTTC. It is translated as CASKGGDYGYTF.

V is TRBV11-3 and J is TRBJ2-2; D unresolved. The CDR3 extends over 14 amino acids. The V gene's germline CDR1 is SGHNT and CDR2 YENEEA. The V and J ends lost 6 bases and 4 bases respectively, with 12 bases between them. In DNA, the CDR3 is TGTGCCAGCAGTCGCGCGTCGGGCACCGGGGAGCTGTTTTTT. Amino acids: CASSRASGTGELFF.

This clone appeared once. DNA for the CDR3: TGTGCCAGCAGTGATAGGTTAAAGGGCGGGCCGAGCTCCTACGAGCAGTACTTC. It translates to CASSDRLKGGPSSYEQYF. The rearrangement links TRBV2 to TRBJ2-7; D might be TRBD2 (5 bases). Trimming cost V 3 bases and J 0 bases, with 21 bases left between them. CDR3 length equals 18 residues. Germline V gene lookup returns CDR1 SNHLY and CDR2 FYNNEI. Full variable domain (missing parts from reference TRBV2 and TRBJ2-7): EPEVTQTPSHQVTQMGQEVILRCVPISNHLYFYWYRQILGQKVEFLVSFYNNEISEKSEIFDDQFSVERPDGSNFTLKIRSTKLEDSAMYFCASSDRLKGGPSSYEQYFGPGTRLTVT.

The rearrangement uses TRBV9 and TRBJ2-7; weak D call: TRBD2 (6 bases). The V and J ends lost 3 bases and 6 bases respectively, with 19 bases between them. The CDR3 is 15 amino acids. The germline CDR1 and CDR2 sequences are SGDLS and YYNGEE. The chain's CDR3 is CASSATRGGTSEQYF. CDR3 in DNA: TGTGCCAGCAGCGCCACGAGGGGCGGGACGAGCGAGCAGTACTTC.

A single count supports this clone. This chain uses TRBV28 with TRBJ2-7; a weak D match, TRBD1 (5 bases). The CDR3 length is 14 residues. V dropped 3 bases and J dropped 3 bases, with 12 bases sitting between them. Germline V gene sequence: CDR1 MDHEN, CDR2 SYDVKM. The CDR3 protein is CASSFPGLVYEQYF. The CDR3 bases are TGTGCCAGCAGTTTTCCAGGGTTGGTCTACGAGCAGTACTTC. The variable domain in full, with the rest retrieved from reference TRBV28 and TRBJ2-7, is DVKVTQSSRYLVKRTGEKVFLECVQDMDHENMFWYRQDPGLGLRLIYFSYDVKMKEKGDIPEGYSVSREKKERFSLILESASTNQTSMYLCASSFPGLVYEQYFGPGTRLTVT.

CDR3 loop: CASSPDYSSETQYF. As DNA, the CDR3 is TGTGCCAGCTCACCAGATTATAGTTCAGAGACCCAGTACTTC. The gene calls are TRBV18 and TRBJ2-5; D not certain. This CDR3 region has 14 residues. Between the trimmed V and J ends, which lost 2 bases and 4 bases, there was a span of 11 bases. Germline V lookup: CDR1 KGHSH, CDR2 LQKENI.

The genes are TRBV28 and TRBJ1-2; weak D call: TRBD1 (5 bases). The CDR3 sequence is 15 residues long. CDR1 is MDHEN and CDR2 is SYDVKM in the germline V gene. Trimming removed 7 bases at V and 7 bases at J, with 22 bases between. The CDR3 here is CASKQTPGPSGGYTF. DNA for the CDR3: TGTGCCAGCAAGCAAACGCCGGGACCCTCAGGTGGCTACACCTTC.

V gene TRBV19 combines with J gene TRBJ1-3, with unresolved D. CDR1 and CDR2 from the germline V gene are LNHDA and SQIVND (reference sequence). CDR3 length equals 15 residues. V was shortened by 3 bases and J by 0 bases, with 9 bases between the two germline ends. In DNA, the CDR3 is TGTGCCAGTAGTATCTGGTTGAGCTCTGGAAACACCATATATTTT. This sequence encodes CASSIWLSSGNTIYF. Combining the CDR3 with reference TRBV19 and TRBJ1-3 gives the whole variable domain DGGITQSPKYLFRKEGQNVTLSCEQNLNHDAMYWYRQDPGQGLRLIYYSQIVNDFQKGDIAEGYSVSREKKESFPLTVTSAQKNPTAFYLCASSIWLSSGNTIYFGEGSWLTVV.

J is TRBJ1-1 and V is TRBV28; D not resolved. Germline CDR1 MDHEN, CDR2 SYDVKM. This CDR3 is built from 15 residues. V was trimmed by 4 bases and J by 0 bases, leaving 12 bases between them. The CDR3 spells CASSYPVVMNTEAFF. In DNA, the CDR3 is TGTGCCAGCAGTTACCCAGTCGTCATGAACACTGAAGCTTTCTTT.

V and J are TRBV28 and TRBJ1-2; TRBD1 might be the D (5 bases). Germline V gives CDR1 MDHEN, CDR2 SYDVKM. The V gene lost 2 bases and the J gene lost 8 bases, with 15 bases spanning the gap. This CDR3 is 14 amino acids long. DNA of the CDR3: TGTGCCAGCAGTTTAGCAGGCAGGGTTGGCGGCTACACCTTC. Translating gives CASSLAGRVGGYTF.

The chain combines TRBV5-4 with TRBJ2-1; D not resolved. CDR1 SGHNT and CDR2 YYREEE come from the germline V gene (reference sequence). The CDR3 spans 15 residues. V was cut by 0 bases and J by 9 bases, with 16 bases left in between. CDR3 sequence reads: CASSLVADTLSEQFF. The CDR3 bases are TGTGCCAGCAGCTTGGTTGCCGACACGTTATCTGAGCAGTTCTTC. Full variable domain (remainder filled in from reference TRBV5-4 and TRBJ2-1): ETGVTQSPTHLIKTRGQQVTLRCSSQSGHNTVSWYQQALGQGPQFIFQYYREEENGRGNFPPRFSGLQFPNYSSELNVNALELDDSALYLCASSLVADTLSEQFFGPGTRLTVL.

The J gene is TRBJ2-2, the V gene TRBV11-3; D gene unclear. V was trimmed by 5 bases and J by 3 bases, leaving 7 bases between them. Germline values: CDR1 SGHNT, CDR2 YENEEA. This CDR3 contains 13 residues. The CDR3 spells CASSHQDTGELFF. In DNA, the CDR3 is TGTGCCAGCAGCCATCAGGACACCGGGGAGCTGTTTTTT. Using reference TRBV11-3 and TRBJ2-2 for the parts outside the CDR3, the full variable domain is EAGVVQSPRYKIIEKKQPVAFWCNPISGHNTLYWYLQNLGQGPELLIRYENEEAVDDSQLPKDRFSAERLKGVDSTLKIQPAELGDSAVYLCASSHQDTGELFFGEGSRLTVL.

This clone has just one count. The chain couples TRBV5-6 to TRBJ1-2, with 10 bases lining up with TRBD1. Germline values: CDR1 SGHDT, CDR2 YYEEEE. The CDR3 runs to 14 residues. Trimming took 4 bases from V and 3 from J; bases not matched to a gene: 3. This chain's CDR3 is CASSRTGGDYGYTF. The CDR3 nucleotides read TGTGCCAGCAGCCGGACAGGGGGAGACTATGGCTACACCTTC.

The V call is TRBV27, the J call TRBJ2-2; possibly TRBD1 for D (5 bases). Germline lookup yields CDR1 MNHEY and CDR2 SMNVEV (reference sequence). The CDR3 runs to 13 residues. Trimming left V 0 bases short and J 7 bases short, with 6 bases between. In nucleotides, the CDR3 is TGTGCCAGCAGTTTATCGACAGTCGGGGAGCTGTTTTTT. Translated, it gives CASSLSTVGELFF.

The CDR3 region has the DNA TGTGCCAGCACTGATAGCGGGAGGAACTTAGAGCAGTACTTC. This gives the protein CASTDSGRNLEQYF. The V and J genes are TRBV21-1 and TRBJ2-7; the table's D call TRBD2 went unverified against the DNA. TRBV21-1 is labeled a pseudogene. The CDR3 spans 14 residues.

This clone was counted a single time. This chain links TRBV27 with TRBJ2-2; possible D gene TRBD2, 6 bases. The CDR3 covers 14 residues. Germline CDR1 MNHEY, CDR2 SMNVEV (reference sequence). Trimming pared 6 bases from V and 8 bases from J, leaving 16 bases between. For the CDR3, the DNA is TGTGCCAGCAGGACGGGACTCTGGGGGGGGGAGCTGTTTTTT. Its translation is CASRTGLWGGELFF.

The chain has TRBV4-1 and TRBJ1-3, with D possibly TRBD1 on 5 matching bases. The CDR3 contains 16 residues. V was shortened by 1 base and J by 4 bases, with 14 bases between the two germline ends. Germline-derived CDR1 and CDR2 are MGHRA and YSYEKL. The CDR3 is CASSQAGHRSGNTIYF. The CDR3, as DNA: TGCGCCAGCAGCCAAGCCGGACACCGGTCCGGAAACACCATATATTTT.

This clone was observed at least ten times. V is TRBV6-5 and J is TRBJ2-1, with 8 positions matching TRBD2. J gave up 7 bases and V 10 bases, and 9 bases lay outside the gene matches. The CDR3 is made up of 13 amino acids. Per germline, CDR1 MNHEY and CDR2 SVGAGI. CDR3 sequence: CATLGLAGNEQFF. As DNA, the CDR3 is TGTGCCACCCTAGGACTAGCTGGTAATGAGCAGTTCTTC.

The gene calls are TRBV3-1 (or the pseudogene TRBV3-2) and TRBJ2-5; D not resolved. The CDR3 has 16 amino acids. Trimming stripped 4 bases from V and 5 bases from J, with 20 bases between. Per the germline V gene, CDR1 is LGHDT and CDR2 is YNNKEL (reference sequence). CDR3 sequence (DNA): TGTGCCAGCAGCCCGTCACGACTGGAAATTATGGAGACCCAGTACTTC. This codes for CASSPSRLEIMETQYF.

This chain links TRBV27 with TRBJ2-7, with D possibly matching TRBD1 (6 bases). The V gene lost 5 bases and the J gene lost 0 bases, with 20 bases spanning the gap. The germline gives CDR1 MNHEY, CDR2 SMNVEV (reference sequence). The CDR3 loop spans 17 amino acids. The CDR3 sequence: CASSPVRTGYSSYEQYF. The CDR3 nucleotides are TGTGCCAGCAGTCCCGTCCGCACAGGGTACAGCTCCTACGAGCAGTACTTC.